What follows are 28 T cell receptor beta chains derived from one specimen sequenced in a study of blood T cell repertoires in COVID-19. The assay was immunoSEQ multiplex PCR, and TCRdb's table has in-frame clones only and misses some. Seen here are a few hundred thousand clones, roughly 87% observed once, and the top ten hold approximately 1%. Sequenced sample: PBMCs or T cells enriched from blood (not recorded which). These receptors were obtained from a woman in her twenties or thirties who had recovered from COVID-19.

The CDR3 loop is CASSLVGSRQGNNQPQHF. The CDR3 DNA is TGTGCCAGCAGCTTAGTTGGGTCTAGGCAGGGTAACAATCAGCCCCAGCATTTT. The rearrangement joins TRBV7-8 to TRBJ1-5; D perhaps matches TRBD1 (5 bases). The CDR3 contains 18 residues. The V end lost 1 base, the J end lost 3 bases, and 19 bases lay between the germline ends. The V gene's germline CDR1 is SGHVS and CDR2 FQNEAQ.

The chain uses TRBV19 and TRBJ2-7; possibly TRBD1 for D (5 bases). V gave up 2 bases and J gave up 1 base, with 6 bases separating them. The CDR3 is 13 residues long. Germline V gene sequence: CDR1 LNHDA, CDR2 SQIVND (reference sequence). The chain's CDR3 is CASSITGSYEQYF. The CDR3 nucleotides read TGTGCCAGTAGTATAACAGGATCCTACGAGCAGTACTTC. The entire variable domain, with the rest obtained from reference TRBV19 and TRBJ2-7, is as follows: DGGITQSPKYLFRKEGQNVTLSCEQNLNHDAMYWYRQDPGQGLRLIYYSQIVNDFQKGDIAEGYSVSREKKESFPLTVTSAQKNPTAFYLCASSITGSYEQYFGPGTRLTVT.

This clone has a handful of counts. The rearrangement joins TRBV2 to TRBJ2-7; D is possibly TRBD1 (6 bases). The CDR3 consists of 11 residues. Per germline, CDR1 SNHLY and CDR2 FYNNEI. V shed 7 bases and J shed 9 bases, with 13 bases lying between them. The CDR3 DNA reads as TGTGCCAGCAACCTACAGGGTGGGCAGTACTTC. The encoded protein is CASNLQGGQYF.

The chain joins TRBV6-5 to TRBJ2-7, with TRBD1 matching over 9 bases. In germline, CDR1 is MNHEY, CDR2 SVGAGI. The CDR3 is 14 amino acids. V lost 2 bases, J lost 9 bases, and 8 bases stayed unmatched. The CDR3 is CASSYERQGGMQYF. DNA of the CDR3: TGTGCCAGCAGTTACGAGAGACAGGGGGGGATGCAGTACTTC.

The genes are TRBV19 and TRBJ1-6, with a possible D match to TRBD1 (5 bases). The CDR3 has 15 residues. V lost 10 bases and J 4 bases, leaving 17 bases between the germline ends. Germline V CDR1 and CDR2: LNHDA, SQIVND (reference sequence). In DNA form, the CDR3 reads TGTGCCACTCAAGGAGGGGCAGGGTATAATTCACCCCTCCACTTT. Amino acid sequence: CATQGGAGYNSPLHF.

The chain joins TRBV2 to TRBJ1-2; D unclear. The CDR3 runs 16 residues. Trimming removed 5 bases at V and 0 bases at J, with 16 bases between. Germline V gene data show CDR1 as SNHLY and CDR2 as FYNNEI. The CDR3 DNA follows: TGTGCCAGCAGTCACACAGAGTTAAGTACTAACTATGGCTACACCTTC. It codes for CASSHTELSTNYGYTF.

This chain links TRBV28 with TRBJ2-7; D may be TRBD1 (5 bases). Germline assignment: CDR1 MDHEN and CDR2 SYDVKM. V dropped 7 bases and J dropped 5 bases, with 18 bases sitting between them. CDR3 length: 14 residues. This CDR3 is CASTSPGKSNEQYF. CDR3 nucleotide sequence: TGTGCCAGCACGTCCCCAGGGAAATCAAACGAGCAGTACTTC.

The J gene is TRBJ1-3, the V gene TRBV9; D ambiguous. Per germline, CDR1 SGDLS and CDR2 YYNGEE. V lost 4 bases, J lost 4 bases, and 15 bases lay in between. This CDR3 is 15 amino acids long. The CDR3 is CASSQLAGIGNTIYF. The DNA for the CDR3 is TGTGCCAGCAGCCAATTAGCTGGTATAGGAAACACCATATATTTT.

The chain couples TRBV5-5 to TRBJ2-4, with D maybe TRBD1 (7 bases). V lost 7 bases to trimming and J lost 8 bases, with 16 bases between them. The germline gives CDR1 SGHKS, CDR2 YYEKEE (reference sequence). The CDR3 runs 13 residues. This CDR3 is CASAGQGEDIQYF. The CDR3 bases are TGTGCCAGCGCTGGGCAGGGGGAGGACATTCAGTACTTC.

The chain is built from TRBV6-5 and TRBJ2-5; D might be TRBD1 (5 bases). Germline lookup yields CDR1 MNHEY and CDR2 SVGAGI. The CDR3 has 13 residues. V dropped 7 bases and J dropped 1 base, with 10 bases sitting between them. The CDR3 region has the DNA TGTGCCAGCACGGACACGAGCCAAGAGACCCAGTACTTC. It is translated as CASTDTSQETQYF.

The chain combines TRBV19 with TRBJ2-3; 8 bases are a match to TRBD2. CDR1 is LNHDA and CDR2 is SQIVND in the germline V gene (reference sequence). With 6 bases clipped from V and 2 bases from J, the junction kept 1 base outside the gene matches. This CDR3 spans 13 amino acids. CDR3 bases: TGTGCCAGTAGCGGGGGGGACACAGATACGCAGTATTTT. It specifies CASSGGDTDTQYF.

This chain connects TRBV27 to TRBJ2-2; the D is unclear. The CDR3 length is 12 residues. Germline loops: CDR1 MNHEY, CDR2 SMNVEV (reference sequence). The V end was cut by 5 bases, the J end by 2 bases, with 3 bases between. The CDR3 protein is CASSHNTGELFF. CDR3 in DNA: TGTGCCAGCAGTCATAACACCGGGGAGCTGTTTTTT.

The chain carries TRBV2 and TRBJ2-2; a weak D match, TRBD2 (5 bases). V lost 0 bases to trimming and J lost 2 bases, with 19 bases between them. Germline V lookup: CDR1 SNHLY, CDR2 FYNNEI. The CDR3 contains 19 residues. The CDR3 loop is CASSEALTPYRTNTGELFF. CDR3 bases: TGTGCCAGCAGTGAAGCGCTTACCCCATATAGGACTAACACCGGGGAGCTGTTTTTT.

The rearrangement uses TRBV27 and TRBJ1-5; 9 bases fit TRBD1. The CDR3 runs to 15 residues. J lost 3 bases, V lost 6 bases, and 6 bases had no gene match. CDR1 is MNHEY, CDR2 SMNVEV, per germline (reference sequence). The CDR3 region is CASSPGTGTNQPQHF. The CDR3 coding sequence is TGTGCCAGCAGCCCCGGGACAGGGACCAATCAGCCCCAGCATTTT.

This clone appeared a few times. The chain employs TRBV16 and TRBJ1-3; weak D call: TRBD1 (6 bases). Trimming stripped 4 bases from V and 0 bases from J, with 13 bases between. The CDR3 totals 16 residues. In germline, CDR1 is KGHSY, CDR2 FQNENV. This CDR3 is CASSPRQVNSGNTIYF. The CDR3 DNA reads as TGTGCCAGCAGCCCGAGACAGGTGAACTCTGGAAACACCATATATTTT.

The J gene is TRBJ1-4, the V gene TRBV5-6; D gene uncertain. Looked up from germline, CDR1 is SGHDT and CDR2 is YYEEEE. Between the trimmed V and J ends, which lost 4 bases and 7 bases, there was a span of 14 bases. The CDR3 has 14 amino acids. Here the CDR3 DNA reads TGTGCCAGCAGCCCGGACCCGGCGGGTGAAAAACTGTTTTTT. Translating gives CASSPDPAGEKLFF.

The genes are TRBV7-9 and TRBJ2-7, with unresolved D. Germline assignment: CDR1 SEHNR and CDR2 FQNEAQ (reference sequence). CDR3 length equals 12 residues. With 1 base removed from V and 5 bases from J, the gap between germline ends came to 6 bases. The CDR3 is CASSLVTDEQYF. The DNA of the CDR3 is TGTGCCAGCAGCTTAGTTACAGACGAGCAGTACTTC.

The chain has TRBV6-5 and TRBJ1-4; 7 bases line up with TRBD1. This CDR3 has 13 residues. Per germline, CDR1 MNHEY and CDR2 SVGAGI. J lost 14 bases, V lost 7 bases, and 13 bases had no gene match. CDR3 nucleotides: TGTGCCAGCAAACCGACAGGGAAGGGAGAGCTGTTTTTT. It is translated as CASKPTGKGELFF.

The genes are TRBV5-6 and TRBJ1-2; no clear D. This CDR3 is built from 16 residues. The V gene's germline CDR1 is SGHDT and CDR2 YYEEEE. The V end lost 1 base, the J end lost 1 base, and 14 bases lay between the germline ends. Here the CDR3 DNA reads TGTGCCAGCAGCTTGCCGGTTATCCCTATTAACTATGGCTACACCTTC. It encodes CASSLPVIPINYGYTF. Based on the CDR3 plus reference TRBV5-6 and TRBJ1-2, the full variable domain is DAGVTQSPTHLIKTRGQQVTLRCSPKSGHDTVSWYQQALGQGPQFIFQYYEEEERQRGNFPDRFSGHQFPNYSSELNVNALLLGDSALYLCASSLPVIPINYGYTFGSGTRLTVV.

The rearrangement joins TRBV2 to TRBJ1-2; 7 nucleotides match TRBD1. The CDR3 totals 14 residues. Germline V gene lookup returns CDR1 SNHLY and CDR2 FYNNEI. V shed 6 bases and J 4 bases; nucleotides not matched to a gene: 8. In DNA, the CDR3 is TGTGCCAGCAGGGGGACAGATTCACTCTATGGCTACACCTTC. It specifies CASRGTDSLYGYTF.

A few counts support this clone. The chain carries TRBV27 and TRBJ1-5, with a tentative D call TRBD1 (6 bases). The CDR3 is 14 amino acids. Trimming took off 6 bases at V and 7 bases at J, with 16 bases between the two ends. Germline V gives CDR1 MNHEY, CDR2 SMNVEV (reference sequence). The CDR3 is CASSAVGAGQPQHF. CDR3 nucleotides: TGTGCCAGCAGCGCAGTGGGGGCTGGACAGCCCCAGCATTTT.

The J gene is TRBJ1-2, the V gene TRBV5-4; TRBD1 agrees at 7 bases. CDR1 is SGHNT and CDR2 is YYREEE in the germline V gene (reference sequence). Trimming removed 4 bases from V and 4 bases from J; junction bases left unmatched: 13. The CDR3 has 16 residues. The CDR3 spells CASSPNPGQQTYGYTF. The CDR3 nucleotides are TGTGCCAGCAGCCCCAACCCGGGACAGCAGACCTATGGCTACACCTTC. Using reference TRBV5-4 and TRBJ1-2 for the parts outside the CDR3, the full variable domain is ETGVTQSPTHLIKTRGQQVTLRCSSQSGHNTVSWYQQALGQGPQFIFQYYREEENGRGNFPPRFSGLQFPNYSSELNVNALELDDSALYLCASSPNPGQQTYGYTFGSGTRLTVV.

The gene calls are TRBV29-1 and TRBJ1-1; 9 bases fit TRBD1. Unmatched junction bases numbered 2, after V lost 6 bases and J lost 3 bases. The CDR3 sequence is 12 residues long. Germline V gene lookup returns CDR1 SQVTM and CDR2 ANQGSEA. This CDR3 reads CSVDRGDTEAFF. CDR3 bases: TGCAGCGTCGACAGGGGGGACACTGAAGCTTTCTTT. Supplemented by reference TRBV29-1 and TRBJ1-1, the full variable domain reads SAVISQKPSRDICQRGTSLTIQCQVDSQVTMMFWYRQQPGQSLTLIATANQGSEATYESGFVIDKFPISRPNLTFSTLTVSNMSPEDSSIYLCSVDRGDTEAFFGQGTRLTVV.

This chain links TRBV19 with TRBJ1-4; 9 bases agree with TRBD1. The CDR3 loop spans 16 amino acids. Germline CDR1 LNHDA, CDR2 SQIVND (reference sequence). J lost 6 bases, V lost 4 bases, and 9 bases had no gene match. In DNA, the CDR3 is TGTGCCAGTAGTACTACGGGACAGGGCCGGCATGAAAAACTGTTTTTT. Translation gives CASSTTGQGRHEKLFF.

This chain links TRBV6-6 with TRBJ2-7; TRBD1 matches at 10 bases. CDR3 length: 15 amino acids. Germline CDR1 is MNHNY and CDR2 is SVGAGI (reference sequence). Trimming at V came to 7 bases and at J to 7 bases, leaving 13 bases not matched to a gene. The CDR3, as DNA: TGTGCCAGCACCTTGAACCGACAGGGGGCACAAGAGCAGTACTTC. It yields the protein CASTLNRQGAQEQYF.

The V call is TRBV11-2, the J call TRBJ1-2; TRBD1 is a possible D gene (5 bases). V was clipped by 3 bases and J by 4 bases, with 21 bases between them. Germline-derived CDR1 and CDR2 are SGHAT and FQNNGV. The length of the CDR3 is 17 residues. In nucleotides, the CDR3 is TGTGCCAGCAGCTTGTCAGGGTCGCAAGACAGACTCTATGGCTACACCTTC. This gives the protein CASSLSGSQDRLYGYTF.

The rearrangement links TRBV23-1 to TRBJ2-3; maybe TRBD2 (5 bases). TRBV23-1 is an open reading frame, and its role is uncertain. This CDR3 is built from 13 residues. V lost 7 bases to trimming and J lost 0 bases, with 8 bases between them. The CDR3 reads CASKGGSTDTQYF. The DNA of the CDR3 is TGCGCCAGCAAGGGCGGGAGCACAGATACGCAGTATTTT.

The rearrangement uses TRBV18 and TRBJ1-2; 8 positions agree with TRBD1. Germline CDR1 is KGHSH and CDR2 is LQKENI. The length of the CDR3 is 15 residues. The V gene end was trimmed by 2 bases and the J gene end by 6 bases; junction bases not matched to a gene: 8. The CDR3 loop is CASSPGQGQRDGYTF. The CDR3 DNA is TGTGCCAGCTCACCAGGACAGGGACAAAGGGATGGCTACACCTTC.